The TCR beta chain described here comes from a study of blood T cell repertoires in COVID-19 (dated by TCRdb to about 2020). In the study overall: Samples from collaborators originated in the United States, Italy and Spain and spanned both the acute and convalescent phases of COVID-19. The material from the prospective study consisted of cDNA or gDNA derived from T cells, B-cell-depleted T cells, or PBMCs. Subjects who had been exposed to COVID-19, were actively infected with it, or had recovered from it provided the deeply sampled blood TCRbeta repertoires that made up the dataset. The repertoires were released in a freely available public database meant as a resource for research on the immune response to SARS-CoV-2. Samples came from the ongoing ImmuneRACE study (first 160 participants) plus 1,254 subjects from 6 global collaborators. Nearly every sample came with metadata listing a de-identified subject ID, COVID-19 status, age in years and sex. Where available, HLA class I and class II types were obtained from metadata supplied by the sample provider rather than from assay-based typing. General conclusions and limits of the study: Clinical and demographic metadata were provided uncurated, with the amount varying by source and participant.

Between the V and J ends, shortened by 3 bases and 8 bases respectively, the junction contains 5 bases. The germline V gene sets CDR1 to SGHVS and CDR2 to FQNEAQ. The CDR3, cysteine through phenylalanine, is 11 amino acids long. Only the CDR3 portion is preserved as DNA: 33 bases, with reading frame beginning at the first base. Participants in the prospective study were aged roughly 18 to 89 years, lived in 20 to 25 United States geographic areas, and enrolled through a virtual design. In the prospective study, participants were assigned to cohorts based on the clinical history participants reported in a screening survey and a study questionnaire. Exposed participants had been in contact, within 2 weeks of entering the study, with a person who had a PCR-confirmed or clinician-diagnosed case of COVID-19. Mobile phlebotomists in the prospective study collected whole blood, serum and a nasopharyngeal or oropharyngeal swab from every participant. Participants in the prospective study had the option to provide additional blood draws and questionnaires over a roughly 2-month period. Before DNA extraction, prospective study blood samples were shipped either frozen or at room temperature.

A word on this clone: There is no known antigen for this receptor. Base qualities are not provided; no much larger clone lies one nucleotide away.

TCRbeta CDR3 regions were amplified from genomic DNA by means of the immunoSEQ Assay, a bias-controlled multiplex PCR. As for the authors' bioinformatics: The number of nucleated cells in each sample was estimated from the amplification of reference gene primers within the assay. Sequence reads were collapsed and filtered to measure the absolute abundance of every unique TCRbeta CDR3 rearrangement. Productive Simpson clonality was computed per sample as the square root of Simpson's diversity index over productive rearrangements. Held by TCRdb, this immuneACCESS table contains in-frame sequences only and omits some clones. Under half of the omission traces to an unresolved V gene where checked; the cause of the rest is unknown. V and J calls and clone size are those listed in that table; D and trimming were worked out from the DNA. The sample table holds 250,000 to 300,000 clones, of which roughly 80% were seen once. The ten largest clones represent 5% of the sample.

Source material: PBMCs or T cells enriched from blood (not recorded which). The clonotype comes from a man aged 35 to 55 who had been exposed to COVID-19. The rearrangement combines TRBV7-8 with TRBJ2-1; too little of a D gene remains to name it. Here the CDR3 is given as CASSLFDEQFF. The DNA sequence is as follows: TGTGCCAGCAGCTTGTTCGATGAGCAGTTCTTC.